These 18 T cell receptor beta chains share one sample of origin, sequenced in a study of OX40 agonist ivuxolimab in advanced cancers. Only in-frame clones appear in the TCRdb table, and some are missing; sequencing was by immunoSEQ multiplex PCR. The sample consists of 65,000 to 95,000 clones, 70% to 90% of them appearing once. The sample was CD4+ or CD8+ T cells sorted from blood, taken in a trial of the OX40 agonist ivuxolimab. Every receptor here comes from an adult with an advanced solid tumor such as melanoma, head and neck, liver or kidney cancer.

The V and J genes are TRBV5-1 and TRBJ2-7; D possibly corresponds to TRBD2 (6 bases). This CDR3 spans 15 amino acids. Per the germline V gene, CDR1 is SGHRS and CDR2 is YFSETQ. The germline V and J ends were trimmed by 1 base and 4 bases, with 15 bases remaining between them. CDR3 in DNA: TGCGCCAGCAGCTTGTCGGCGGGACTCGTATACGAGCAGTACTTC. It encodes CASSLSAGLVYEQYF. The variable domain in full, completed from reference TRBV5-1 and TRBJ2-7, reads KAGVTQTPRYLIKTRGQQVTLSCSPISGHRSVSWYQQTPGQGLQFLFEYFSETQRNKGNFPGRFSGRQFSNSRSEMNVSTLELGDSALYLCASSLSAGLVYEQYFGPGTRLTVT.

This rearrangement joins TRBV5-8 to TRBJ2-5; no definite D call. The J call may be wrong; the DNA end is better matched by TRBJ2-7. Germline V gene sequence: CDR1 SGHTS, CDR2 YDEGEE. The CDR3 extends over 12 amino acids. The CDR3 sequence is CASSPTQSEQYF. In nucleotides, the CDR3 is TGTGCCAGCAGCCCGACTCAGTCCGAGCAGTACTTC.

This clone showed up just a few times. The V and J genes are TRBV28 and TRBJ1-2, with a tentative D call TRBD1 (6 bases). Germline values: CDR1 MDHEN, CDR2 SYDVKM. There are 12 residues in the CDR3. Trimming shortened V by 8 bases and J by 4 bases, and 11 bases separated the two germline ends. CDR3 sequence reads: CASGGGVYGYTF. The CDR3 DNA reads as TGTGCCAGCGGAGGGGGTGTCTATGGCTACACCTTC.

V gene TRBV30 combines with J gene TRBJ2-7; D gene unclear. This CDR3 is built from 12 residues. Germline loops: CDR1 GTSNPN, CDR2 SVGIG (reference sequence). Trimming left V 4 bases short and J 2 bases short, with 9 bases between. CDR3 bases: TGTGCCTGGAATCTGAGTCCCTACGAGCAGTACTTC. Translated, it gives CAWNLSPYEQYF.

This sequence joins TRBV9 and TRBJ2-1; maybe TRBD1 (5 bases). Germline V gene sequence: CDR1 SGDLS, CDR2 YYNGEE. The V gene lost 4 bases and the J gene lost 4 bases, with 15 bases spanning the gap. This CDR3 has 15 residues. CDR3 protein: CASSFLDSPYNEQFF. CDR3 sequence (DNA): TGTGCCAGCAGCTTCCTTGACAGCCCTTACAATGAGCAGTTCTTC.

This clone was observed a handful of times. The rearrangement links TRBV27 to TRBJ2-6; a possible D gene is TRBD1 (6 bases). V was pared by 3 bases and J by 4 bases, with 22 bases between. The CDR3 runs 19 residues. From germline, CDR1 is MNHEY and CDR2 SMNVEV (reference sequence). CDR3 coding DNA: TGTGCCAGCAGTTTTGGAGCCAACAGGGCAAAGGCGGGGGCCAACGTCCTGACTTTC. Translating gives CASSFGANRAKAGANVLTF.

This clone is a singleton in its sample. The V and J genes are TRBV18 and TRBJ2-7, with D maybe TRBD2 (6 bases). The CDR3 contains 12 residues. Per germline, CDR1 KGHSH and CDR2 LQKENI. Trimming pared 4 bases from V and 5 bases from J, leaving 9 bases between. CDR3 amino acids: CASSLLANEQYF. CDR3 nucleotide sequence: TGTGCCAGCTCACTACTAGCAAACGAGCAGTACTTC.

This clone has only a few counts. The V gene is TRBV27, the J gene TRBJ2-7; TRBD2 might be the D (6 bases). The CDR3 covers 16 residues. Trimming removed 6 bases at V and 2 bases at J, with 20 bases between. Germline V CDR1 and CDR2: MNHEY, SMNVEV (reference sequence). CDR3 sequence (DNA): TGTGCCAGCAGCCCACTGGGACTCTCAAAGGCCTACGAGCAGTACTTC. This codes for CASSPLGLSKAYEQYF.

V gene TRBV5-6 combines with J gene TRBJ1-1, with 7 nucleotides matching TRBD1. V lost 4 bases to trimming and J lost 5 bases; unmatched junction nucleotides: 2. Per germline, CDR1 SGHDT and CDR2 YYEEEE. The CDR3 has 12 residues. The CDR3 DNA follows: TGTGCCAGCAGCCTGGACAGGACTGAAGCTTTCTTT. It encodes CASSLDRTEAFF.

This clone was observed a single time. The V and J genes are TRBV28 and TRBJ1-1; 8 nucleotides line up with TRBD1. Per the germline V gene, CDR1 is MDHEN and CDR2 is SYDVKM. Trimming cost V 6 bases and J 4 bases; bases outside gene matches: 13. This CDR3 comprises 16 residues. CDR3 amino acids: CASSLNQGAKGTEAFF. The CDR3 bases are TGTGCCAGCAGCCTCAACCAGGGGGCAAAGGGCACTGAAGCTTTCTTT.

CDR3 amino acids: CASSGPGLAGAHEQYF. The CDR3 DNA is TGTGCCAGCAGCGGTCCGGGACTAGCGGGAGCTCACGAGCAGTACTTC. J is TRBJ2-7 and V is TRBV9, with 14 bases fitting TRBD2. The CDR3 runs to 16 residues. V lost 3 bases and J lost 5; bases outside the gene matches: 7. Germline lookup yields CDR1 SGDLS and CDR2 YYNGEE.

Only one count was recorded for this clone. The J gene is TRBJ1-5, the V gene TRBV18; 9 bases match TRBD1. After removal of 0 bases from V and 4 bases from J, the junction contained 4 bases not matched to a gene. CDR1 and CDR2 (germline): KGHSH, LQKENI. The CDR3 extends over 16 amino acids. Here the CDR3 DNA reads TGTGCCAGCTCACCACCTACAGGGGGCTTGAATCAGCCCCAGCATTTT. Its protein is CASSPPTGGLNQPQHF.

The CDR3 protein is CASSTGQYNTEAFF. CDR3 nucleotide sequence: TGTGCCAGCAGCACGGGACAGTATAACACTGAAGCTTTCTTT. The gene calls are TRBV6-6 and TRBJ1-1; 7 bases line up with TRBD1. The CDR3 extends over 14 amino acids. Germline values: CDR1 MNHNY, CDR2 SVGAGI (reference sequence). The junction had 6 bases not matched to a gene; V was cut back by 6 bases and J by 2 bases.

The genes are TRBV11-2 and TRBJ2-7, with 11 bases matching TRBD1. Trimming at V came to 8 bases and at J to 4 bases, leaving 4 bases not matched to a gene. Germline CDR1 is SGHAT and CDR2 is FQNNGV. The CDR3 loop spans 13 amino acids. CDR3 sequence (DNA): TGTGCCAGCGGGGACAGGGGGATGTACGAGCAGTACTTC. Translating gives CASGDRGMYEQYF.

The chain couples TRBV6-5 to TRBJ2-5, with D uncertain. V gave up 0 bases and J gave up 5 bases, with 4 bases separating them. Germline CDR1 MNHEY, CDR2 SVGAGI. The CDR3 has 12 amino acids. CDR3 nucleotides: TGTGCCAGCAGTTACTCCGGGGAGACCCAGTACTTC. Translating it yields CASSYSGETQYF.

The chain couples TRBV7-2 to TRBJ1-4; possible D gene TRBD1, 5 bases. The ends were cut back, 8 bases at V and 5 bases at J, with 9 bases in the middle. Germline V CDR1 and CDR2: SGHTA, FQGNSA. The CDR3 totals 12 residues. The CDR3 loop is CASGTGNEKLFF. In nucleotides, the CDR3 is TGTGCCAGCGGGACGGGAAATGAAAAACTGTTTTTT.

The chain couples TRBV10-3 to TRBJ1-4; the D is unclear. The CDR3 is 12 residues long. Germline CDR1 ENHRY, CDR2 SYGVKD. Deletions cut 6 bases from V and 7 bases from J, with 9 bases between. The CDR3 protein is CAIRGVGEKLFF. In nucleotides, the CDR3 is TGTGCCATCAGGGGAGTAGGTGAAAAACTGTTTTTT.

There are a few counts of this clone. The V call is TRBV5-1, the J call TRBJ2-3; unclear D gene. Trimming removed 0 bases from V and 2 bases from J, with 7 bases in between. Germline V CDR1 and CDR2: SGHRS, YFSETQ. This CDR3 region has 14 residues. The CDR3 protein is CASSLGGFTDTQYF. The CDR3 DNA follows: TGCGCCAGCAGCTTGGGTGGATTCACAGATACGCAGTATTTT. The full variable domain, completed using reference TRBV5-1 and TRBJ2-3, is KAGVTQTPRYLIKTRGQQVTLSCSPISGHRSVSWYQQTPGQGLQFLFEYFSETQRNKGNFPGRFSGRQFSNSRSEMNVSTLELGDSALYLCASSLGGFTDTQYFGPGTRLTVL.